One and the same sample provided the 19 T cell receptor beta chains below, sequenced in a study of beta chain features in type 1 diabetes. All of the isolated RNA was reverse transcribed, so expressed TCRB transcripts were sequenced. The repertoire was sequenced with immunoSEQ multiplex PCR; TCRdb's copy has only in-frame clones and lacks some. The sample lists some 250,000 clones; 25% to 35% were seen once. Sample: central memory CD4+ T cells from blood. The receptors originated from a man younger than 45 in good health.

The V call is TRBV9, the J call TRBJ2-3; a weak D match, TRBD2 (6 bases). The CDR3 totals 13 residues. V lost 8 bases and J lost 2, with 12 bases in between. The germline gives CDR1 SGDLS, CDR2 YYNGEE. CDR3: CARGAGTTDTQYF. CDR3 bases: TGTGCCAGGGGAGCGGGCACCACAGATACGCAGTATTTT.

This clone appeared many times. V and J are TRBV5-6 and TRBJ2-4; D remains unclear. This CDR3 spans 15 amino acids. Germline V gene data show CDR1 as SGHDT and CDR2 as YYEEEE. The ends were cut back, 3 bases at V and 5 bases at J, with 15 bases in the middle. CDR3 bases: TGTGCCAGCAGCTACCTGACGGGCTGGGAAAACATTCAGTACTTC. It translates to CASSYLTGWENIQYF.

The chain links TRBV30 to TRBJ2-5, with 12 bases lining up with TRBD2. Germline CDR1 GTSNPN, CDR2 SVGIG (reference sequence). This CDR3 region has 16 residues. The V gene end was trimmed by 0 bases and the J gene end by 0 bases; junction bases not matched to a gene: 2. The CDR3 loop is CAWSVLAGGHQETQYF. DNA of the CDR3: TGTGCCTGGAGTGTACTAGCGGGAGGACACCAAGAGACCCAGTACTTC.

The chain recombines TRBV10-1 with TRBJ2-2, with 7 bases identical to TRBD1. The CDR3 runs 14 residues. The germline V gene encodes CDR1 WNHNN and CDR2 SYGVQD (reference sequence). V shed 6 bases and J 1 base; nucleotides not matched to a gene: 2. In DNA, the CDR3 is TGCGCCAGCAGCCGGGACAGGAACACCGGGGAGCTGTTTTTT. Encoded protein: CASSRDRNTGELFF.

The V and J genes are TRBV2 and TRBJ2-7; D is uncertain. Germline CDR1 is SNHLY and CDR2 is FYNNEI. The CDR3 has 11 amino acids. Trimming stripped 4 bases from V and 3 bases from J, with 4 bases between. DNA of the CDR3: TGTGCCAGCAGTGGAGTCTACGAGCAGTACTTC. Translating gives CASSGVYEQYF.

The chain has TRBV2 and TRBJ1-1; D unresolved. V was clipped by 8 bases and J by 4 bases, with 8 bases between them. Germline lookup yields CDR1 SNHLY and CDR2 FYNNEI. This CDR3 is 11 amino acids long. The CDR3 reads CASRIRTEAFF. The CDR3 DNA is TGTGCCAGCCGCATTCGCACTGAAGCTTTCTTT.

This clone was picked up a small number of times. The V call is TRBV7-6, the J call TRBJ2-3; D may correspond to TRBD1 or TRBD2 (5 bases each). The germline V and J ends were trimmed by 1 base and 0 bases, with 11 bases remaining between them. The CDR3 consists of 16 residues. Germline CDR1 is SGHVS and CDR2 is FNYEAQ. The CDR3 DNA sequence: TGTGCCAGCAGCTTAGATGAGGGACGGAGCACAGATACGCAGTATTTT. Its translation is CASSLDEGRSTDTQYF.

This clone was observed many times. The CDR3 sequence is CSTEAGEETQYF. The CDR3, as DNA: TGCAGCACCGAAGCAGGGGAAGAGACCCAGTACTTC. The V call is TRBV29-1, the J call TRBJ2-5; D possibly corresponds to TRBD1 (6 bases). The CDR3 is 12 residues long. Germline V gene sequence: CDR1 SQVTM, CDR2 ANQGSEA. Between the trimmed V and J ends, which lost 8 bases and 3 bases, there was a span of 13 bases.

This rearrangement joins TRBV19 to TRBJ1-5; 9 bases are shared with TRBD1. V shed 4 bases, J shed 5 bases, and the junction held 3 bases outside the gene matches. CDR3 size: 14 residues. Germline CDR1 is LNHDA and CDR2 is SQIVND (reference sequence). The CDR3 DNA follows: TGTGCCAGTAGTACGGACAGGGGCGATCAGCCCCAGCATTTT. This sequence encodes CASSTDRGDQPQHF.

This chain joins TRBV10-2 and TRBJ2-3; D is perhaps TRBD1 (5 bases). V was pared by 8 bases and J by 0 bases, with 12 bases between. CDR1 and CDR2 from the germline V gene are WSHSY and SAAADI. The CDR3 is made up of 14 amino acids. In DNA form, the CDR3 reads TGCGCCAGCGGGGTAGCAGGGAGCACAGATACGCAGTATTTT. It codes for CASGVAGSTDTQYF.

This clone was counted a few times. The chain carries TRBV18 and TRBJ1-1; D unresolved. The ends were cut back, 3 bases at V and 7 bases at J, with 9 bases in the middle. Germline CDR1 and CDR2: KGHSH and LQKENI. The CDR3 totals 12 residues. In nucleotides, the CDR3 is TGTGCCAGCTCACCCGGTCCGGGTGAAGCTTTCTTT. Translated: CASSPGPGEAFF. Using reference TRBV18 and TRBJ1-1 for the parts outside the CDR3, the full variable domain is NAGVMQNPRHLVRRRGQEARLRCSPMKGHSHVYWYRQLPEEGLKFMVYLQKENIIDESGMPKERFSAEFPKEGPSILRIQQVVRGDSAAYFCASSPGPGEAFFGQGTRLTVV.

This clone was seen repeatedly, ten times or more. The chain carries TRBV2 and TRBJ2-3; D gene unclear. Germline V gene data show CDR1 as SNHLY and CDR2 as FYNNEI. This CDR3 has 14 amino acids. V shed 9 bases and J shed 2 bases, with 15 bases lying between them. The CDR3 region has the DNA TGTGCCAGTTCGAACCCGTCCGTCACAGATACGCAGTATTTT. This encodes CASSNPSVTDTQYF.

The chain uses TRBV6-1 and TRBJ1-1; D not resolved. The CDR3 loop spans 12 amino acids. Germline-derived CDR1 and CDR2 are MNHNS and SASEGT. The V gene lost 5 bases and the J gene lost 1 base, with 5 bases spanning the gap. The CDR3, as DNA: TGTGCCAGCAGTCTCAGGAACACTGAAGCTTTCTTT. Its translation: CASSLRNTEAFF.

Many counts were recorded for this clone. V usage is TRBV29-1 and J usage is TRBJ2-5; 11 bases fit TRBD2. Germline V gene sequence: CDR1 SQVTM, CDR2 ANQGSEA. V lost 7 bases and J lost 1; bases outside the gene matches: 11. The CDR3 loop spans 16 amino acids. For the CDR3, the DNA is TGCAGCGCCATACCCGGGACTAGCGGAACCCAAGAGACCCAGTACTTC. This translates into CSAIPGTSGTQETQYF.

There are a few counts of this clone. The rearrangement links TRBV5-4 to TRBJ2-3; no clear D. V lost 4 bases and J 2 bases, leaving 11 bases between the germline ends. The CDR3 is 14 amino acids. CDR1 and CDR2 from the germline V gene are SGHNT and YYREEE (reference sequence). CDR3 sequence (DNA): TGTGCCAGCAGCCCGGACGTGGACACAGATACGCAGTATTTT. It encodes CASSPDVDTDTQYF. Filled out from reference TRBV5-4 and TRBJ2-3, the complete variable domain reads ETGVTQSPTHLIKTRGQQVTLRCSSQSGHNTVSWYQQALGQGPQFIFQYYREEENGRGNFPPRFSGLQFPNYSSELNVNALELDDSALYLCASSPDVDTDTQYFGPGTRLTVL.

This clone was seen more than once but under ten times. The chain recombines TRBV7-2 with TRBJ2-3, with TRBD2 matching 10 bases. The CDR3 has 16 residues. Germline V gene sequence: CDR1 SGHTA, CDR2 FQGNSA. With 5 bases clipped from V and 1 base from J, the junction kept 6 bases outside the gene matches. CDR3 bases: TGTGCCAGCAGCCGTAGGCTAGCGGGAGGCACAGATACGCAGTATTTT. Its translation: CASSRRLAGGTDTQYF.

This clone has a count of ten or more. The J gene is TRBJ2-3, the V gene TRBV7-8; tentative D call: TRBD2 (7 bases). Trimming removed 5 bases from V and 2 bases from J, with 14 bases in between. The CDR3 length is 15 residues. Germline-derived CDR1 and CDR2 are SGHVS and FQNEAQ. CDR3 amino acids: CASSPRGGVTDTQYF. CDR3 nucleotide sequence: TGTGCCAGCAGCCCGAGGGGGGGGGTCACAGATACGCAGTATTTT. The whole variable domain, remainder taken from reference TRBV7-8 and TRBJ2-3, is GAGVSQSPRYKVAKRGQDVALRCDPISGHVSLFWYQQALGQGPEFLTYFQNEAQLDKSGLPSDRFFAERPEGSVSTLKIQRTQQEDSAVYLCASSPRGGVTDTQYFGPGTRLTVL.

The chain combines TRBV5-4 with TRBJ2-7, with D perhaps TRBD1 or TRBD2 (6 bases each). This CDR3 has 15 amino acids. Trimming cost V 4 bases and J 2 bases, with 16 bases left between them. Per germline, CDR1 SGHNT and CDR2 YYREEE (reference sequence). The CDR3 loop reads CASSPGGRNTYEQYF. DNA for the CDR3: TGTGCCAGCAGCCCCGGGGGCCGGAACACCTACGAGCAGTACTTC.

V and J are TRBV2 and TRBJ2-3; D uncertain. Germline CDR1 and CDR2: SNHLY and FYNNEI. V lost 1 base, J lost 0 bases, and 2 bases lay in between. The CDR3 loop spans 13 amino acids. CDR3 coding DNA: TGTGCCAGCAGTGAAGAAAGCACAGATACGCAGTATTTT. Translating it yields CASSEESTDTQYF.